Listed here is a single T cell receptor beta chain. Its antigen is as yet unknown. This entry comes from a study of shared clonotypes between healthy human individuals. Study findings and constraints: Clonotypes shared by all four donors outscored non-shared clonotypes in generation probability.

The CDR3 is made up of 14 amino acids. CDR1 is LGHNA and CDR2 is YSLEER in the germline V gene. V shed 6 bases, J shed 0 bases, and the junction held 3 bases outside the gene matches. The protocol was immunoSEQ multiplex PCR, while the TCRdb copy is restricted to in-frame clones and leaves out a portion. The sample consists of 1,500,000 or so clones, 98% of them appearing once. The sample taken for sequencing was naive CD4+ T cells sorted from blood. Indicated subset: CD45RA+ positively selected. This sequence was found in a man under 40 in good health. The chain joins TRBV4-3 to TRBJ1-1; 8 bases agree with TRBD1. CDR3 DNA: TGCGCCAGCAGTCGGACAGGGATGAACACTGAAGCTTTCTTT. It yields the protein CASSRTGMNTEAFF.